What follows are 3 T cell receptor beta chains derived from one specimen sequenced in a study of memory CD4+ T cells and cytomegalovirus serostatus. Sequenced by immunoSEQ multiplex PCR; TCRdb stores in-frame clones only, minus some. The sample has about 75,000 clones, roughly 78% seen once. The sort gate was single viable CD3+CD4+CD8-CD45RO+ cells for memory CD4+ T cells. The sequencing sample was made of memory CD4+ T cells from blood. Every receptor here comes from an adult in good health and CMV-seropositive.

The J gene is TRBJ1-5, the V gene TRBV5-4; unclear D gene. CDR3 size: 13 residues. V shed 4 bases and J shed 3 bases, with 8 bases lying between them. Germline lookup yields CDR1 SGHNT and CDR2 YYREEE (reference sequence). The CDR3 region is CASSPDFNQPQHF. In DNA, the CDR3 is TGTGCCAGCAGCCCAGACTTCAATCAGCCCCAGCATTTT.

V and J are TRBV7-9 and TRBJ2-1, with a possible D match to TRBD1 (8 bases). This CDR3 has 18 amino acids. V lost 5 bases, J lost 7 bases, and 27 bases lay in between. Looked up from germline, CDR1 is SEHNR and CDR2 is FQNEAQ (reference sequence). CDR3 DNA sequence: TGTGCCAGCAGCGCGGGGAGGGGTCCGGGACAGGTGGAGAATGAGCAGTTCTTC. It specifies CASSAGRGPGQVENEQFF.

This clone was observed a handful of times. The rearrangement links TRBV29-1 to TRBJ1-1; TRBD1 matches 7 bases. V lost 5 bases and J lost 4; bases outside the gene matches: 7. Germline V gene data show CDR1 as SQVTM and CDR2 as ANQGSEA. There are 13 residues in the CDR3. The CDR3 sequence: CSVQTGSRTEAFF. The DNA of the CDR3 is TGCAGCGTTCAGACAGGGAGTCGCACTGAAGCTTTCTTT.